This TCR beta chain was captured in a study of response to subunit inactivated influenza vaccine. Each CDR3 protein gets one entry after TCRdb re-called the RT-PCR reads with MiXCR. The sample records about 580,000 distinct CDR3 sequences, 11% to 15% being singletons. CDR1 and CDR2 from the germline V gene are MNHEY and SMNVEV (reference sequence). The CDR3 has 14 residues. V was cut by 7 bases and J by 4 bases, with 13 bases left in between. There are a few counts of this clonotype. Its antigen is as yet unknown. Findings of the study overall: Few new T cells, the authors suggested, are recruited by each seasonal influenza vaccination.

The TCR sequence derives from a man aged 45 to 65 who received an inactivated influenza vaccine. Material: PBMCs from blood, obtained roughly 12 days after vaccination. The rearrangement links TRBV27 to TRBJ2-2; the D is unclear. The CDR3 DNA sequence: TGTGCCAGCATGAGGACCCGAGGCACCGGGGAGCTGTTTTTT. As protein: CASMRTRGTGELFF.